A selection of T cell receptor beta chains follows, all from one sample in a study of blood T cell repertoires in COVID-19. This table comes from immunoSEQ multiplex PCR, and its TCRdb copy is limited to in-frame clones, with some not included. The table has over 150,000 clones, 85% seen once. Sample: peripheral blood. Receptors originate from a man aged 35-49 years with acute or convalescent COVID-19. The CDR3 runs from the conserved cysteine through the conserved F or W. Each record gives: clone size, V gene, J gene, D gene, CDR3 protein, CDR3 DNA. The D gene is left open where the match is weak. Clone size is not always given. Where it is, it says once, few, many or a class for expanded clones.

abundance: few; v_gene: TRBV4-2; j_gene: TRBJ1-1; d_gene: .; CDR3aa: CASSQDRAGSWRTEAFF; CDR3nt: TGTGCCAGCAGCCAAGATAGGGCAGGGTCGTGGCGAACTGAAGCTTTCTTT
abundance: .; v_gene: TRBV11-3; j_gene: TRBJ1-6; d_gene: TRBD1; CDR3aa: CASSPWQGAGSPLHF; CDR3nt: TGTGCCAGCAGCCCTTGGCAGGGGGCGGGATCACCCCTCCACTTT
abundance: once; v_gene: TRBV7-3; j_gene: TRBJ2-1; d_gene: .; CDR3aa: CASSLSGPYNEQFF; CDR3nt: TGTGCCAGCAGCCTCAGTGGCCCTTACAATGAGCAGTTCTTC
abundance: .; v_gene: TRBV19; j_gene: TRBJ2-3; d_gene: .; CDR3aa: CASSIRFPRESADTQYF; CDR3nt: TGTGCCAGTAGTATTAGGTTTCCCAGGGAAAGTGCAGATACGCAGTATTTT
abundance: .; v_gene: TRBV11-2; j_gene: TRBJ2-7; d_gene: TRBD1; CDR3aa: CASSSIGQGGEQYF; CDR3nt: TGTGCCAGCAGCTCTATAGGACAGGGTGGAGAGCAGTACTTC
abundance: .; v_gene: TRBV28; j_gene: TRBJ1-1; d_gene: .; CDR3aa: CASSLLGGMNTEAFF; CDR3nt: TGTGCCAGCAGTTTATTGGGGGGAATGAACACTGAAGCTTTCTTT
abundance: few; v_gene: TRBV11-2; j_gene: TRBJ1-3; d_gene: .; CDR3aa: CASSLTPFSGNTIYF; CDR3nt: TGTGCCAGCAGCTTAACACCCTTCTCTGGAAACACCATATATTTT
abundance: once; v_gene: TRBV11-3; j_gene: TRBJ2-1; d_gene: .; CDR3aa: CASSLFSEGEQFF; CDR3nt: TGTGCCAGCAGCCTATTTAGCGAAGGTGAGCAGTTCTTC
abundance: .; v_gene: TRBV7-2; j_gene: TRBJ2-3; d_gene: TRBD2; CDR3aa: CASSSQPRDYGTDTQYF; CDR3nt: TGTGCCAGCAGCTCCCAACCCCGGGACTATGGCACAGATACGCAGTATTTT
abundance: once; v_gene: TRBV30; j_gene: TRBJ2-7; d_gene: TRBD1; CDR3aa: CAWTPGLGGWGEQYF; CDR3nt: TGTGCCTGGACCCCAGGTCTAGGGGGCTGGGGAGAGCAGTACTTC
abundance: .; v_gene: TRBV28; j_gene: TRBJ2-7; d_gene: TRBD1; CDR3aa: CASSSPGQTTYEQYF; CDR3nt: TGTGCCAGCAGCTCCCCGGGACAGACCACCTACGAGCAGTACTTC
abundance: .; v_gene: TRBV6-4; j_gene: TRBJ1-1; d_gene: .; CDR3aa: CASSDPDSRKSLNTEAFF; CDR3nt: TGTGCCAGCAGTGACCCGGACAGCAGAAAGTCCCTGAACACTGAAGCTTTCTTT
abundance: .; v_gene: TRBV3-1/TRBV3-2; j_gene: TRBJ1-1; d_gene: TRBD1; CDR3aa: CASSGTSGGRGRSEAFF; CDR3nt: TGTGCCAGCAGCGGCACCTCAGGGGGGCGGGGTCGGTCGGAAGCTTTCTTT
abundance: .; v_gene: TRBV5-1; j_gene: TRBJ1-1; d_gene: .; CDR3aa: CASSPVLGGDTEAFF; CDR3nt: TGCGCCAGCAGCCCTGTCCTAGGAGGGGACACTGAAGCTTTCTTT
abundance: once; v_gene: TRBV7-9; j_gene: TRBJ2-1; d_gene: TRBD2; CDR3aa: CASSLDPSGGARFF; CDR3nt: TGTGCCAGCAGCTTAGACCCGAGCGGGGGGGCACGGTTCTTC
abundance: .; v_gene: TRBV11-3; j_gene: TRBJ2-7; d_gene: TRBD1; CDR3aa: CASSIGTGNSYEQYF; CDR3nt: TGTGCCAGCAGCATAGGGACAGGGAATTCCTACGAGCAGTACTTC
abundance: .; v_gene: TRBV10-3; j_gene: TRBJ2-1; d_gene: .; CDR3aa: CAISEGGREQFF; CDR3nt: TGTGCCATCAGTGAGGGGGGCAGGGAGCAGTTCTTC
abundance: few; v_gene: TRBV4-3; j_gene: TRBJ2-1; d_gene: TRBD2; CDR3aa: CASSQDGLAGVTYNEQFF; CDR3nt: TGCGCCAGCAGCCAAGATGGTCTAGCGGGGGTGACATACAATGAGCAGTTCTTC
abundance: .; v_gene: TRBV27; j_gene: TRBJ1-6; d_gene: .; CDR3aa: CASSLRQTNSPLHF; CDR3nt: TGTGCCAGCAGTTTACGACAGACTAATTCACCCCTCCACTTT
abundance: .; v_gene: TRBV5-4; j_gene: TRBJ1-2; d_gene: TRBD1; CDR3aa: CASSLERGHYGYTF; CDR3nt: TGTGCCAGCAGCTTGGAAAGGGGGCACTATGGCTACACCTTC
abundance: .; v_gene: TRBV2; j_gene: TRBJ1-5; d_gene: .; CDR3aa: CASSVDGTPWNQPQHF; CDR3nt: TGTGCCAGCAGTGTTGACGGGACTCCCTGGAATCAGCCCCAGCATTTT
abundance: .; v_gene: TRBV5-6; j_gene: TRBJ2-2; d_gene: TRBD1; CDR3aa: CASSPDRGHTGELFF; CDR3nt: TGTGCCAGCAGCCCAGACAGGGGGCACACCGGGGAGCTGTTTTTT
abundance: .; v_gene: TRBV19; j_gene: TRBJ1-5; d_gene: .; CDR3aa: CASQQGLSRSNQPQHF; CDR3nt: TGTGCCAGTCAACAGGGTCTGAGTAGGAGCAATCAGCCCCAGCATTTT
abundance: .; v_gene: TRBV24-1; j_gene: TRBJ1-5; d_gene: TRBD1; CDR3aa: CATSDNTGDYQPQHF; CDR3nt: TGTGCCACCAGTGACAATACAGGGGACTATCAGCCCCAGCATTTT
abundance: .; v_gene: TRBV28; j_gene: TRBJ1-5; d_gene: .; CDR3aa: CANGGGAGNQPQHF; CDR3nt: TGTGCCAACGGTGGGGGGGCAGGCAATCAGCCCCAGCATTTT
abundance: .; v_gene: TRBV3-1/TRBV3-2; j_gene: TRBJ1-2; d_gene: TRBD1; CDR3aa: CASSRRVMGRTGANTDYGYTF; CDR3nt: TGTGCCAGCAGCCGGAGGGTGATGGGGAGGACAGGGGCCAATACCGACTATGGCTACACCTTC
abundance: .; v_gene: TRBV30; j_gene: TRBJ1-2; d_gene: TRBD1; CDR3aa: CAWSPGTVYGYTF; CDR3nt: TGTGCCTGGAGTCCCGGGACAGTCTATGGCTACACCTTC
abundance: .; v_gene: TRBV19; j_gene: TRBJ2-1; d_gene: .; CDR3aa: CASSIGTEGQFF; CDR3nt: TGTGCCAGTAGTATAGGGACAGAGGGGCAGTTCTTC
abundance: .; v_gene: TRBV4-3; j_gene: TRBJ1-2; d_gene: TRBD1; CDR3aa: CASSQDHGQGRGYTF; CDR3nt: TGCGCCAGCAGCCAAGATCACGGACAGGGGAGGGGCTACACCTTC
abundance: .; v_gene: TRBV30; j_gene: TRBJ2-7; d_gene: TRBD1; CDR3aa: CAWSDPPDRSISYEQYF; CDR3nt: TGTGCCTGGAGTGACCCCCCGGACAGGTCCATCTCCTACGAGCAGTACTTC
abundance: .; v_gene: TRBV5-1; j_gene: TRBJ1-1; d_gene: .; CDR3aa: CASSLGSGVPTEAFF; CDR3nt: TGCGCCAGCAGCTTGGGTAGCGGGGTCCCCACTGAAGCTTTCTTT
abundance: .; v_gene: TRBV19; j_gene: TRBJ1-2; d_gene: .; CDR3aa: CASSVVAAYGYTF; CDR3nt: TGTGCCAGTAGTGTTGTTGCAGCGTATGGCTACACCTTC
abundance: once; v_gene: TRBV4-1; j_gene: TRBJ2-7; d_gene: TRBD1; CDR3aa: CASSLSGTGSIEQYF; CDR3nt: TGCGCCAGCAGTCTTTCCGGGACAGGATCTATCGAGCAGTACTTC
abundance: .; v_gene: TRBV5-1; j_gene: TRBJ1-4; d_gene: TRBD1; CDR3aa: CASSLGQGNEKLFF; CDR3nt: TGCGCCAGCAGCTTGGGACAGGGAAATGAAAAACTGTTTTTT
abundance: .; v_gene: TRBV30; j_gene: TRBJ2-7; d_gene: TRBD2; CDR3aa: CASEGLAKAYEQYF; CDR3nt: TGTGCCTCAGAGGGACTAGCTAAAGCCTACGAGCAGTACTTC
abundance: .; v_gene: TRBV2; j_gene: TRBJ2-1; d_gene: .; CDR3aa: CASRAQGIEQFF; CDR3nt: TGTGCCAGCAGGGCACAGGGTATTGAGCAGTTCTTC
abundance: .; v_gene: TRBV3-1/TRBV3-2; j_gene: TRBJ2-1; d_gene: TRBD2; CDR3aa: CASSLSGGYNEQFF; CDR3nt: TGTGCCAGCAGCTTGAGCGGGGGTTACAATGAGCAGTTCTTC
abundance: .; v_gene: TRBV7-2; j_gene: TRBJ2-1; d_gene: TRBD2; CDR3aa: CASNSGGYPYNEQFF; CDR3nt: TGTGCCAGCAATAGCGGGGGCTACCCCTACAATGAGCAGTTCTTC
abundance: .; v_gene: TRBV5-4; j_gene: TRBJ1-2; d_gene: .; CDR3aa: CASSTDSLVGYTF; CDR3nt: TGTGCCAGCAGCACGGACAGCCTTGTTGGCTACACCTTC
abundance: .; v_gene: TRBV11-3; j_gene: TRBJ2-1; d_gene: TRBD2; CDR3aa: CASSLQTSGGANEQFF; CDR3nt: TGTGCCAGCAGCTTACAAACTAGCGGGGGGGCCAATGAGCAGTTCTTC
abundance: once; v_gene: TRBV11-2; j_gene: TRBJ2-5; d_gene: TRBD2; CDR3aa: CASTLAGGKETQYF; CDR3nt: TGTGCCAGCACCCTAGCGGGGGGAAAAGAGACCCAGTACTTC
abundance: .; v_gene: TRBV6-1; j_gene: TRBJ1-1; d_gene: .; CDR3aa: CASSEIRGGTEAFF; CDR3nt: TGTGCCAGCAGTGAAATAAGAGGGGGCACTGAAGCTTTCTTT
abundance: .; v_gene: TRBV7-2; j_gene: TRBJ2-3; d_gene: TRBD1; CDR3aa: CASSPKGTGGTDTQYF; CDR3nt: TGTGCCAGCAGCCCCAAAGGGACAGGGGGTACAGATACGCAGTATTTT